What follows are 10 T cell receptor beta chains derived from one specimen sequenced in a study of blood T cell repertoires in COVID-19. The method was immunoSEQ multiplex PCR; TCRdb's version includes in-frame clones alone and lacks a portion of them. The sample lists 150,000 to 200,000 clones; about 81% were seen once. The sequenced material came from peripheral blood. The source is a woman aged 70-85 years with acute or convalescent COVID-19.

The V call is TRBV4-1, the J call TRBJ1-6, with 7 bases identical to TRBD1. The CDR3 spans 15 residues. The junction had 5 bases not matched to a gene; V was cut back by 3 bases and J by 6 bases. Germline V gives CDR1 MGHRA, CDR2 YSYEKL. The CDR3 loop is CASSHPGQPNSPLHF. DNA of the CDR3: TGCGCCAGCAGCCATCCGGGACAGCCTAATTCACCCCTCCACTTT.

This clone was seen a handful of times. The chain has TRBV5-1 and TRBJ2-2; D is perhaps TRBD1 (6 bases). CDR1 is SGHRS and CDR2 is YFSETQ in the germline V gene. Trimming left V 4 bases short and J 2 bases short, with 12 bases between. The CDR3 has 15 residues. The CDR3 DNA sequence: TGCGCCAGCAGCACCGGGACATATAACACCGGGGAGCTGTTTTTT. Translating gives CASSTGTYNTGELFF.

This clone has a single count. J is TRBJ1-1 and V is TRBV3-1 (or the pseudogene TRBV3-2), with D maybe TRBD1 (6 bases). CDR1 and CDR2 from the germline V gene are LGHDT and YNNKEL (reference sequence). V gave up 1 base and J gave up 7 bases, with 13 bases separating them. This CDR3 has 14 amino acids. CDR3 sequence (DNA): TGTGCCAGCAGCCAAGTTGGCGGGGGCAGTGAAGCTTTCTTT. Translating it yields CASSQVGGGSEAFF.

This rearrangement joins TRBV18 to TRBJ2-1, with a tentative D call TRBD1 (6 bases). Looked up from germline, CDR1 is KGHSH and CDR2 is LQKENI. V was cut by 3 bases and J by 0 bases, with 9 bases left in between. The CDR3 covers 15 residues. CDR3 sequence: CASSPGAGSYNEQFF. Written as DNA, the CDR3 is TGTGCCAGCTCACCGGGGGCCGGCTCCTACAATGAGCAGTTCTTC. Looking up the rest from reference TRBV18 and TRBJ2-1 gives the full variable domain: NAGVMQNPRHLVRRRGQEARLRCSPMKGHSHVYWYRQLPEEGLKFMVYLQKENIIDESGMPKERFSAEFPKEGPSILRIQQVVRGDSAAYFCASSPGAGSYNEQFFGPGTRLTVL.

The CDR3 loop reads CASSLWSSGEQYF. In DNA form, the CDR3 reads TGTGCCAGCAGTTTATGGTCCTCCGGCGAGCAGTACTTC. The gene calls are TRBV27 and TRBJ2-7; D gene ambiguous. CDR3 length equals 13 residues. Germline V gives CDR1 MNHEY, CDR2 SMNVEV (reference sequence). Deletions cut 1 base from V and 6 bases from J, with 10 bases between.

The rearrangement joins TRBV7-9 to TRBJ2-7; 13 bases are shared with TRBD2. In germline, CDR1 is SEHNR, CDR2 FQNEAQ (reference sequence). With 4 bases clipped from V and 11 bases from J, the junction kept 2 bases outside the gene matches. The CDR3 has 12 residues. CDR3 loop: CASSSGLAGEYF. The DNA of the CDR3 is TGTGCCAGCAGCTCTGGACTAGCGGGAGAGTACTTC.

The V call is TRBV7-9, the J call TRBJ2-3, with 8 bases matching TRBD1. The CDR3 contains 15 residues. V shed 3 bases, J shed 1 base, and the junction held 3 bases outside the gene matches. Germline V lookup: CDR1 SEHNR, CDR2 FQNEAQ (reference sequence). The CDR3 DNA reads TGTGCCAGCAGCTTCAGGGGGCTTCGCACAGATACGCAGTATTTT. Encoded protein: CASSFRGLRTDTQYF.

Written as DNA, the CDR3 is TGTGCCAGCAGCCCGCAGGGAAGAGCGCCGAGCTCTGGAAACACCATATATTTT. Protein: CASSPQGRAPSSGNTIYF. V usage is TRBV7-8 and J usage is TRBJ1-3; D possibly corresponds to TRBD1 (5 bases). CDR3 length: 18 residues. V lost 5 bases and J 0 bases, leaving 20 bases between the germline ends. CDR1 and CDR2 (germline): SGHVS, FQNEAQ.

The CDR3 DNA reads as TGTGCCAGCAGCTTACTAGCGGGGGGGCAACAGACCCAGTACTTC. This translates into CASSLLAGGQQTQYF. The chain has TRBV11-2 and TRBJ2-5; TRBD2 aligns across 12 bases. This CDR3 has 15 residues. Germline values: CDR1 SGHAT, CDR2 FQNNGV. The trim removed 2 bases at V and 6 bases at J, leaving 4 bases unmatched.

The chain recombines TRBV6-2 or TRBV6-3 with TRBJ2-3; 7 bases are shared with TRBD2. CDR1 is MNHEY, CDR2 SVGEGT, per germline. V trimming: 6 bases; J trimming: 3 bases; junction bases outside the gene matches: 9. CDR3 length equals 15 residues. In nucleotides, the CDR3 is TGTGCCAGCAGCCCGTCCGGGACTATGACAGATACGCAGTATTTT. Its protein is CASSPSGTMTDTQYF.